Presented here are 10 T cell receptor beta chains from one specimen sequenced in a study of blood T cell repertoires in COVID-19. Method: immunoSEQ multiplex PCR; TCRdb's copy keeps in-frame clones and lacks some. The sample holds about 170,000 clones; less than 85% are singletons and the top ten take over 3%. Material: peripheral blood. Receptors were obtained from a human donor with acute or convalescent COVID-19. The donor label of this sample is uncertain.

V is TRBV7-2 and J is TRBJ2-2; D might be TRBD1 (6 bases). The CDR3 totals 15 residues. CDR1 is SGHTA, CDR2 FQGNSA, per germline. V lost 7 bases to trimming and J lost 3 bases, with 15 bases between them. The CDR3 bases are TGTGCCAGCAAAAAGGGACAATCGGACACCGGGGAGCTGTTTTTT. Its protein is CASKKGQSDTGELFF.

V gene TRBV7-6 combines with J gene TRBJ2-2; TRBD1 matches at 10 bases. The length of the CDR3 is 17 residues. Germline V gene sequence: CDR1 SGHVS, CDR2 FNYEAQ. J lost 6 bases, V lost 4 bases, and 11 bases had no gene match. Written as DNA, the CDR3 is TGTGCCAGCAGCTCGAACCGACAGGGGGCGAGACCCGGGGAGCTGTTTTTT. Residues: CASSSNRQGARPGELFF.

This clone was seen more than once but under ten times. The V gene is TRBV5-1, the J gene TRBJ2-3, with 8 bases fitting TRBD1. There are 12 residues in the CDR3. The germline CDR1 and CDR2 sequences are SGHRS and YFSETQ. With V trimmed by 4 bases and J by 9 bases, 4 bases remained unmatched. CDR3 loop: CASSVGQDTQYF. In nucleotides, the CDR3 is TGCGCCAGCAGCGTGGGACAGGACACGCAGTATTTT.

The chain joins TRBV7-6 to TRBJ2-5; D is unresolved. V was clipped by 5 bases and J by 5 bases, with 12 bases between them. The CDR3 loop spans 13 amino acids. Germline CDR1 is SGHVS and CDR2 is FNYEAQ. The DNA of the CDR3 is TGTGCCAGCAGCCCGGGTCAGATGGAGACCCAGTACTTC. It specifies CASSPGQMETQYF.

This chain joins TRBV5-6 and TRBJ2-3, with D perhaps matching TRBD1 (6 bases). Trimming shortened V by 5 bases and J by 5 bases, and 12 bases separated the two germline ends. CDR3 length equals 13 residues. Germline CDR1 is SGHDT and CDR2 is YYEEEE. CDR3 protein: CASRGGPGDTQYF. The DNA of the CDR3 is TGTGCCAGCAGAGGGGGACCAGGAGATACGCAGTATTTT.

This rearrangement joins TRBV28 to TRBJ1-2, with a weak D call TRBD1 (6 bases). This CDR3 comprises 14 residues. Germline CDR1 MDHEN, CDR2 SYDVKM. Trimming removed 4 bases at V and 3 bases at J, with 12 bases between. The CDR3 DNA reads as TGTGCCAGCAGTTCTCAGGACAGAGACTATGGCTACACCTTC. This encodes CASSSQDRDYGYTF.

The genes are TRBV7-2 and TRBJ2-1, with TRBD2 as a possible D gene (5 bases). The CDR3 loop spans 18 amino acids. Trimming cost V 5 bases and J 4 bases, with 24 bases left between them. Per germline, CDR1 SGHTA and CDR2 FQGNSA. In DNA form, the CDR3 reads TGTGCCAGCAGCCACCCCACACCCGGACTGAGATATTACAATGAGCAGTTCTTC. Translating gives CASSHPTPGLRYYNEQFF. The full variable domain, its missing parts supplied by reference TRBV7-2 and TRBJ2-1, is GAGVSQSPSNKVTEKGKDVELRCDPISGHTALYWYRQSLGQGLEFLIYFQGNSAPDKSGLPSDRFSAERTGGSVSTLTIQRTQQEDSAVYLCASSHPTPGLRYYNEQFFGPGTRLTVL.

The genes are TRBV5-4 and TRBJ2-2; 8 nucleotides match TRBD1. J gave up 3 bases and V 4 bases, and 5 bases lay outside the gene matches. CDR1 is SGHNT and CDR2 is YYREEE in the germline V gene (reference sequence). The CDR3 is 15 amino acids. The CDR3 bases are TGTGCCAGCAGCACACAGGGGGTATACACCGGGGAGCTGTTTTTT. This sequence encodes CASSTQGVYTGELFF.

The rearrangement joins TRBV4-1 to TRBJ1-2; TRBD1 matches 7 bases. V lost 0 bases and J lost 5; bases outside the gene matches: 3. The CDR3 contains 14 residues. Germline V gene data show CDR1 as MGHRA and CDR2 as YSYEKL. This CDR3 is CASSQDMTGYGYTF. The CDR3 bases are TGCGCCAGCAGCCAAGACATGACAGGGTATGGCTACACCTTC.

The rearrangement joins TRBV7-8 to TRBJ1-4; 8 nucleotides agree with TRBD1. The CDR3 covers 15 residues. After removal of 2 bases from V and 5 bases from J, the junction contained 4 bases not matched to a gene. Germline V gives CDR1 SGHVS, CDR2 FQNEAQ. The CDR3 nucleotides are TGTGCCAGCAGCTTATCTTACAGGGGGAATGAAAAACTGTTTTTT. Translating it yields CASSLSYRGNEKLFF. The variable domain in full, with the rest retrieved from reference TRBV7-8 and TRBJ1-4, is GAGVSQSPRYKVAKRGQDVALRCDPISGHVSLFWYQQALGQGPEFLTYFQNEAQLDKSGLPSDRFFAERPEGSVSTLKIQRTQQEDSAVYLCASSLSYRGNEKLFFGSGTQLSVL.